The rows below give T cell receptor beta chains drawn from one sample of a study of identical twins. MiXCR was run by TCRdb on the 5' RACE reads, yielding one entry per CDR3 protein. The sample records hundreds of thousands of distinct CDR3 sequences, 10% to 15% being singletons. The same data also contributed to another study, on yellow fever vaccine responses in identical twins.

The sequencing sample was made of PBMCs. Receptors were obtained from a woman aged 18-35 years in good health. Both conserved end residues are part of each CDR3. A D gene is named only where the DNA matches it firmly. Clone size, where shown, is once, few, many, or a class for clones that have expanded.

clone_size | d_call | j_call | v_call | cdr3_nt | cdr3_aa
- | - | TRBJ2-3 | TRBV2 | TGTGCCAGCAAACGGATTAGCACAGATACGCAGTATTTT | CASKRISTDTQYF
- | TRBD2 | TRBJ2-5 | TRBV20-1 | TGCAGTGCTACCGGGACTAGCGGGGGCTACCAAGAGACCCAGTACTTC | CSATGTSGGYQETQYF
few | - | TRBJ1-1 | TRBV5-1 | TGCGCCAGCAGCTGGAGGGGACACACTGGCACTGAAGCTTTCTTT | CASSWRGHTGTEAFF
few | TRBD1 | TRBJ1-1 | TRBV7-2 | TGTGCCAGCAGCTTGCGCTGGACAGGGAACACTGAAGCTTTCTTT | CASSLRWTGNTEAFF
- | - | TRBJ2-2 | TRBV7-9 | TGTGCCAGCAGCTTAAGCACTAGGTCCACCGGGGAGCTGTTTTTT | CASSLSTRSTGELFF
few | TRBD2 | TRBJ2-3 | TRBV4-1 | TGCGCCAGCAGCCCCACCGGACTAGCGGTCCTTATCGTCGATACGCAGTATTTT | CASSPTGLAVLIVDTQYF
- | - | TRBJ2-3 | TRBV13 | TGTGCCTGCTGTTTGGGGCTAGCTGAGGGCGGATGGGGCACAGATACGCAGTATTTT | CACCLGLAEGGWGTDTQYF
- | - | TRBJ2-1 | TRBV27 | TGTGCCAGCAGTTTCGGAGGGAGTAAGAACAATGAGCAGTTCTTC | CASSFGGSKNNEQFF
many | TRBD1 | TRBJ2-5 | TRBV12-3/TRBV12-4 | TGTGCCAGCAGTCAGGGGACAGGGTGGGAGACCCAGTACTTC | CASSQGTGWETQYF
- | TRBD1 | TRBJ2-4 | TRBV4-1 | TGCGCCAGCAGCCAAGAAATCGGGACAGCCTTTATTCAGTACTTC | CASSQEIGTAFIQYF
few | - | TRBJ2-1 | TRBV11-2 | TGTGCCAGCAGCTTAGAGGAGGACCTAAACAGGGTCTGGTATGAGCAGTTCTTC | CASSLEEDLNRVWYEQFF
- | - | TRBJ2-5 | TRBV29-1 | TGCAGCGTTGAATATACGCAGGGGAACCAAGAGACCCAGTACTTC | CSVEYTQGNQETQYF
- | TRBD2 | TRBJ2-3 | TRBV29-1 | TGCAGCGTTCGGGGGGGCGATGCTCCAGATACGCAGTATTTT | CSVRGGDAPDTQYF
few | TRBD2 | TRBJ2-7 | TRBV29-1 | TGCAGCGTTGAAGATGGGGTGGAGACTAGCGGGAAGCAGTACTTC | CSVEDGVETSGKQYF
- | - | TRBJ1-1 | TRBV5-6 | TGTGCCAGCAGCCGGATGGAGGCGAACACTGAAGCTTTCTTT | CASSRMEANTEAFF
many | TRBD1 | TRBJ1-4 | TRBV7-2 | TGTGCCAGCAGCTTTCAGACAGGGGATAATGAAAAACTGTTTTTT | CASSFQTGDNEKLFF
few | TRBD1 | TRBJ1-6 | TRBV5-6 | TGTGCCAGCAGCTTGGGGGACAGGGCTTCACCCCTCCACTTT | CASSLGDRASPLHF
- | - | TRBJ2-7 | TRBV5-1 | TGCGCCAGCAGCTTCGTCCTGAGCGACTACGAGCAGTACTTC | CASSFVLSDYEQYF
few | - | TRBJ2-1 | TRBV6-1 | TGTGCCAGCAGCCCACTGGTAGGACCCGCTGAGCAGTTCTTC | CASSPLVGPAEQFF
- | - | TRBJ2-1 | TRBV7-9 | TGTGCCAGCAGCTCCACAGGGAAAACCCCCTACAATGAGCAGTTCTTC | CASSSTGKTPYNEQFF
few | TRBD2 | TRBJ2-3 | TRBV7-2 | TGTGCCAGCAGCTTAGGTCCGGGGGGGGCCCGGGATACGCAGTATTTT | CASSLGPGGARDTQYF
- | - | TRBJ1-1 | TRBV28 | TGTGCCAGCGTCTTCAGGGGTGAAGCTTTCTTT | CASVFRGEAFF
- | - | TRBJ2-1 | TRBV28 | TGTGCCAGCAGTCCCCCTCCGACAGGCAAGAGCTCCTACAATGAGCAGTTCTTC | CASSPPPTGKSSYNEQFF
few | TRBD1 | TRBJ1-5 | TRBV12-3/TRBV12-4 | TGTGCCAGCAGAACGACAGGGGGTAATCAGCCCCAGCATTTT | CASRTTGGNQPQHF
few | TRBD1 | TRBJ2-2 | TRBV7-2 | TGTGCCAGCAGCTTAGGCGACAGGGATAACACCGGGGAGCTGTTTTTT | CASSLGDRDNTGELFF
few | - | TRBJ2-3 | TRBV20-1 | TGCAGTGCTAGGAGGCGTGGCACAGATACGCAGTATTTT | CSARRRGTDTQYF
few | - | TRBJ2-2 | TRBV20-1 | TGCAGTGCTACAGGGGCGGGCGGGGAGCTGTTTTTT | CSATGAGGELFF
- | - | TRBJ1-5 | TRBV28 | TGTGCCAGCAGTTTATTATTTGGCAATCAGCCCCAGCATTTT | CASSLLFGNQPQHF
- | TRBD1 | TRBJ2-1 | TRBV29-1 | TGCAGCGCCCAAGGACAGGGTAATGAGCAGTTCTTC | CSAQGQGNEQFF
few | TRBD2 | TRBJ2-1 | TRBV2 | TGTGCCAGCAGGGAGCGGGGGGGCCTTTTCAATGAGCAGTTCTTC | CASRERGGLFNEQFF
- | TRBD2 | TRBJ2-7 | TRBV4-2 | TGTGCCAGCAGCCATCCCCCCGACTCTAGCGGGAGTTGGTACGAGCAGTACTTC | CASSHPPDSSGSWYEQYF
few | TRBD2 | TRBJ2-3 | TRBV18 | TGTGCCAGCTCACCACGAAGCGGGGGCCCGGATACGCAGTATTTT | CASSPRSGGPDTQYF
- | TRBD1 | TRBJ1-2 | TRBV6-2/TRBV6-3 | TGTGCCAGCAGGGGGACAGGGCCATTGGGCTACACCTTC | CASRGTGPLGYTF
- | - | TRBJ1-4 | TRBV18 | TGTGCCAGCTCACCCCCGGTTTCGGATGAAAAACTGTTTTTT | CASSPPVSDEKLFF
few | TRBD1 | TRBJ2-1 | TRBV20-1 | TGCAGTGCTAGAGACAGGGGGCACAATGAGCAGTTCTTC | CSARDRGHNEQFF
few | - | TRBJ2-1 | TRBV3-1 | TGTGCCAGCAGCCAAGTAGCGGGGGAATTAGGACAGGGTACCTACAATGAGCAGTTCTTC | CASSQVAGELGQGTYNEQFF
- | - | TRBJ2-7 | TRBV11-3 | TGTGCCAGCAGCCTGAGCGTCGGCGGATTTTACGAGCAGTACTTC | CASSLSVGGFYEQYF
- | - | TRBJ2-5 | TRBV7-9 | TGTGCCAGCAGCCTAATAGTAGGACTAAGCGAGACCCAGTACTTC | CASSLIVGLSETQYF
few | - | TRBJ2-1 | TRBV2 | TGTGCCAGCAGGCAGGGAACCAATGAGCAGTTCTTC | CASRQGTNEQFF
few | - | TRBJ2-5 | TRBV6-1 | TGTGCCAGCAGGTCAATCGGCGGCTGGGAGACCCAGTACTTC | CASRSIGGWETQYF